Each of the 2 T cell receptor beta chains below was sequenced from the same sample in a study of blood T cell repertoires in COVID-19 (dated by TCRdb to 2018 to 2020). The library came from the immunoSEQ multiplex PCR assay. The table comes from immuneACCESS by way of TCRdb, which keeps in-frame sequences with V and J called. Part of the clones is missing from these tables; in studies checked, under half for an unresolved V gene and the rest for unknown reasons. Present in this sample are fewer than 250,000 clones, about nine tenths of which were seen just once. About 1.1% of the sample is held by the ten biggest clonotypes. The sample taken for sequencing was peripheral blood. The source of these receptors is a man aged 25-45 years with acute or convalescent COVID-19.

This clone was detected only a few times. The V gene is TRBV28, the J gene TRBJ1-2; 9 nucleotides agree with TRBD1. The CDR3 spans 14 residues. Germline CDR1 is MDHEN and CDR2 is SYDVKM. V shed 3 bases and J 3 bases; nucleotides not matched to a gene: 2. This CDR3 reads CASSLGQGHYGYTF. DNA for the CDR3: TGTGCCAGCAGTTTGGGACAGGGCCACTATGGCTACACCTTC.

The chain is built from TRBV6-5 and TRBJ1-1, with TRBD1 as a possible D gene (5 bases). The germline V gene has CDR1 MNHEY and CDR2 SVGAGI. Trimming shortened V by 7 bases and J by 4 bases, and 13 bases separated the two germline ends. This CDR3 has 13 amino acids. The CDR3 region is CASKGTGGTEAFF. The CDR3 bases are TGTGCCAGCAAGGGGACCGGGGGCACTGAAGCTTTCTTT.